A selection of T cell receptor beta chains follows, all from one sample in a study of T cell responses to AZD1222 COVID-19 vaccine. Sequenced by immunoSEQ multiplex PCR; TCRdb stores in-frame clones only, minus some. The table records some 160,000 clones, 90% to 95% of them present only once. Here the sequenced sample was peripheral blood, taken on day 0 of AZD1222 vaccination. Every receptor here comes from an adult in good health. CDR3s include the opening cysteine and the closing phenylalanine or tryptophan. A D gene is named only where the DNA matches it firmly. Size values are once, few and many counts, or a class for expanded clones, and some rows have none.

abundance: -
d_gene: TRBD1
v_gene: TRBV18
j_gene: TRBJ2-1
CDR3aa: CASSGRTGDNEQFF
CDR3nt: TGTGCCAGCTCAGGTAGGACAGGGGACAATGAGCAGTTCTTC

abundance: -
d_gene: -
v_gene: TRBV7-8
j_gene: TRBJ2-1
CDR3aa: CASSHRRLSLPNEQFF
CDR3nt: TGTGCCAGCAGCCACCGGAGGCTATCCCTTCCCAATGAGCAGTTCTTC

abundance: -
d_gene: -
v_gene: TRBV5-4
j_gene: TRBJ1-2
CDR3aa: CASRLLGGHNYGYTF
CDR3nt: TGTGCCAGCAGACTCCTCGGGGGCCATAACTATGGCTACACCTTC

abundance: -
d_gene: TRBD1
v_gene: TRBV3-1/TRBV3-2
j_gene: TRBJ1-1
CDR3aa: CASSRQGSGTEAFF
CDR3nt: TGTGCCAGCAGCAGACAGGGCTCTGGGACTGAAGCTTTCTTT

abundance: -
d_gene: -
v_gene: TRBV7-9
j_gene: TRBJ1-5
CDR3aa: CASSLGTAYQPQHF
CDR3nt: TGTGCCAGCAGCTTAGGCACAGCCTATCAGCCCCAGCATTTT

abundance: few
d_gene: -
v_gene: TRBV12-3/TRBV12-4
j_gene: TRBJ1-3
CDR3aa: CASIGQERNTIYF
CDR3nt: TGTGCCAGCATCGGGCAGGAAAGAAACACCATATATTTT

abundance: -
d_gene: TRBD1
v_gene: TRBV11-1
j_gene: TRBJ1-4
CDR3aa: CASGKTGEPEKLFF
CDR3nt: TGTGCCAGCGGAAAGACAGGGGAACCGGAAAAACTGTTTTTT

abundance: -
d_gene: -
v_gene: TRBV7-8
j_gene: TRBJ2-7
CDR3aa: CASQSLLGREYYEQYF
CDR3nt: TGTGCCAGCCAAAGTTTACTCGGCAGAGAGTACTACGAGCAGTACTTC

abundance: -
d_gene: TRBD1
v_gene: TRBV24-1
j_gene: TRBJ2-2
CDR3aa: CATQGAYTGELFF
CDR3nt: TGTGCCACTCAGGGGGCATACACCGGGGAGCTGTTTTTT

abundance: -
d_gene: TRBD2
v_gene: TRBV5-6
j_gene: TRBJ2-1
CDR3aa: CASSQAVPLAGDNEQFF
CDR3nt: TGTGCCAGCAGCCAAGCCGTGCCTCTAGCGGGGGACAATGAGCAGTTCTTC

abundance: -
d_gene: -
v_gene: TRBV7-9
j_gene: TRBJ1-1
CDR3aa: CASSPGADGTEAFF
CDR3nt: TGTGCCAGCAGCCCAGGGGCTGACGGCACTGAAGCTTTCTTT

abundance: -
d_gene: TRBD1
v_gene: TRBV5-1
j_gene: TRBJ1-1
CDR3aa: CASSFSGQVEAFF
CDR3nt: TGCGCCAGCAGCTTCTCTGGACAGGTTGAAGCTTTCTTT

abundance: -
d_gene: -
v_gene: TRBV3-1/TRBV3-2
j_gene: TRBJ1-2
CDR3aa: CASSQEVSWLNGYTF
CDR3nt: TGTGCCAGCAGCCAAGAAGTTTCCTGGTTGAACGGCTACACCTTC

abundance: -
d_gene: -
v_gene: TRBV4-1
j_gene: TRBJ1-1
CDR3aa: CASSQSSGAGTEAFF
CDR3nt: TGCGCCAGCAGCCAATCCTCGGGGGCGGGCACTGAAGCTTTCTTT

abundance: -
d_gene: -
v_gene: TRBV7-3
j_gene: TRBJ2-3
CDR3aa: CASSYHGGAGTDTQYF
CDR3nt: TGTGCCAGCAGCTACCACGGTGGGGCCGGGACAGATACGCAGTATTTT

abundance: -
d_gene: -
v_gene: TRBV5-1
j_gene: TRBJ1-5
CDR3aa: CASSLDGRGGNQPQHF
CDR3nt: TGCGCCAGCAGCTTGGATGGGAGAGGAGGCAATCAGCCCCAGCATTTT

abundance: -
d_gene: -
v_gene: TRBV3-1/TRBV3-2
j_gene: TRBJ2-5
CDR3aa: CASSQGWHQETQYF
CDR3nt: TGTGCCAGCAGCCAAGGTTGGCACCAAGAGACCCAGTACTTC

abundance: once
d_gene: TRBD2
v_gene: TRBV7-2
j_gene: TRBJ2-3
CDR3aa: CASSLLGGEDTQYF
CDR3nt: TGTGCCAGCAGCTTACTGGGGGGGGAAGATACGCAGTATTTT

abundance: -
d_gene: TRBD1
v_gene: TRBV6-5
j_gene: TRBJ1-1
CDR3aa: CASTRDRLNTEAFF
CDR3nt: TGTGCCAGCACCCGGGACAGGCTGAACACTGAAGCTTTCTTT

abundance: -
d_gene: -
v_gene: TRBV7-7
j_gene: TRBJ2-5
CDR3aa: CASSLAAHQETQYF
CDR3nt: TGTGCCAGCAGCTTAGCGGCACACCAAGAGACCCAGTACTTC

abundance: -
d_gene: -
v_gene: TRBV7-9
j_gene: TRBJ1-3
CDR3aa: CASSLGGTLKGNTIYF
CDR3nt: TGTGCCAGCAGCTTAGGGGGGACCCTAAAAGGAAACACCATATATTTT

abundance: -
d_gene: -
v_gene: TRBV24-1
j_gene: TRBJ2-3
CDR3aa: CATSGQSLSTDTQYF
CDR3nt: TGTGCCACCAGCGGACAGAGCCTTAGCACAGATACGCAGTATTTT

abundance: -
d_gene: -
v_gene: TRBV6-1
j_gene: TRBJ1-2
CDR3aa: CASSEGVIWGAGYTF
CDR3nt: TGTGCCAGCAGTGAAGGTGTGATCTGGGGGGCTGGCTACACCTTC

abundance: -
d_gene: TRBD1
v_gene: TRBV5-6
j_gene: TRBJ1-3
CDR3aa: CASSWRGPNSGNTIYF
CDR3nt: TGTGCCAGCAGCTGGAGGGGGCCCAACTCTGGAAACACCATATATTTT

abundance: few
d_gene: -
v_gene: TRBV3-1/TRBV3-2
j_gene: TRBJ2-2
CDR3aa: CASSQEYETGELFF
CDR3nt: TGTGCCAGCAGCCAAGAATACGAGACCGGGGAGCTGTTTTTT

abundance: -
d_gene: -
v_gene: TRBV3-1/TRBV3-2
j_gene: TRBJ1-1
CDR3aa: CASSQERGRRGEAFF
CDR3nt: TGTGCCAGCAGCCAAGAGAGAGGCAGGAGGGGTGAAGCTTTCTTT

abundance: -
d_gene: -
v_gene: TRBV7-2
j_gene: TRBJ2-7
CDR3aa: CASSFQHYEQYF
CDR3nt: TGTGCCAGCAGCTTCCAGCACTACGAGCAGTACTTC

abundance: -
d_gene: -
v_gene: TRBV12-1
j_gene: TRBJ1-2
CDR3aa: CASSPMYGYTF
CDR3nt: TGTGCCAGCAGCCCCATGTATGGCTACACCTTC

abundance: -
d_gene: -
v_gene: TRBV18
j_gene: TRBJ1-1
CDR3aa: CASSPRQEAEAFF
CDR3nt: TGTGCCAGCTCACCGAGGCAGGAAGCTGAAGCTTTCTTT

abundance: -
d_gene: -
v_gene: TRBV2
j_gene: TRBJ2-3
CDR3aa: CASRRQPTGGTDTQYF
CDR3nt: TGTGCCAGCCGCCGTCAACCGACGGGCGGCACAGATACGCAGTATTTT

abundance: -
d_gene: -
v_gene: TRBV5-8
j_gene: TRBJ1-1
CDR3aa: CASSSRVFTEAFF
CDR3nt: TGTGCCAGCAGCTCCAGGGTTTTCACTGAAGCTTTCTTT

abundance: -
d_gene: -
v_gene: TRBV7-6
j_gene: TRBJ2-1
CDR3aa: CASSLVAGRLGEQFF
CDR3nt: TGTGCCAGCAGCTTAGTGGCGGGGAGGTTAGGTGAGCAGTTCTTC

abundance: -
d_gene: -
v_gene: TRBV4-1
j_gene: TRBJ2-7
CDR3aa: CASSNPQAYEQYF
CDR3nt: TGCGCCAGCAGCAATCCTCAAGCCTACGAGCAGTACTTC

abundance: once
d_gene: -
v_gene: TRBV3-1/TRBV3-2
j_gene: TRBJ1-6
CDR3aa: CASSQLVSGPNLNPLHF
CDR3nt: TGTGCCAGCAGCCAACTTGTCTCGGGACCTAACCTAAATCCCCTCCACTTT

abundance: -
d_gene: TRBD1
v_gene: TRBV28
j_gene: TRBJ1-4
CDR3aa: CASRVPGQGNEKLFF
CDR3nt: TGTGCCAGCAGGGTACCGGGACAGGGGAACGAAAAACTGTTTTTT

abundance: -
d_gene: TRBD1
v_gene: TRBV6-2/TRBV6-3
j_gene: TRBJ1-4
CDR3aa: CASSEPGQGGFF
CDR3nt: TGTGCCAGCAGCGAACCGGGACAGGGAGGATTTTTT

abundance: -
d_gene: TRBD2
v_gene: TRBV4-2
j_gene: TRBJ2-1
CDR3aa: CASSQVAGGRYNEQFF
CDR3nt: TGTGCCAGCAGCCAAGTAGCGGGGGGGCGTTACAATGAGCAGTTCTTC

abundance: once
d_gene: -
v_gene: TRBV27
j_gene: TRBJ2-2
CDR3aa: CASSKVRVSTGELFF
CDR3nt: TGTGCCAGCTCAAAGGTCAGGGTGAGCACCGGGGAGCTGTTTTTT

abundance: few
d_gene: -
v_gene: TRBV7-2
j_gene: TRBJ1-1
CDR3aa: CASSLGGGRVAFF
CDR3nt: TGTGCCAGCAGCTTAGGAGGGGGGCGCGTGGCTTTCTTT

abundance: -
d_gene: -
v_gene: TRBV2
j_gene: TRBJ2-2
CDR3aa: CASSVRGGTGELFF
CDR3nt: TGTGCCAGCTCGGTACGGGGTGGCACCGGGGAGCTGTTTTTT

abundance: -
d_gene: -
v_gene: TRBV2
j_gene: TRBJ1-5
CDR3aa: CASSGRVQPQHF
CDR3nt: TGTGCCAGCAGTGGCCGAGTACAGCCCCAGCATTTT

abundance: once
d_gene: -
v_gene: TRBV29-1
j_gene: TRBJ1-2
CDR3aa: CSVSTEGVYGYTF
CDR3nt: TGCAGCGTTTCGACAGAAGGGGTCTACGGCTACACCTTC

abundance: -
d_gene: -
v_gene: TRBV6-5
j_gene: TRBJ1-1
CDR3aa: CASNGALNTEAFF
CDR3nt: TGTGCCAGCAACGGGGCACTGAACACTGAAGCTTTCTTT

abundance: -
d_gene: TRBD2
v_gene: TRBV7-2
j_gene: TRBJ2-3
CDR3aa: CASSPRAGGPADTQYF
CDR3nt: TGTGCCAGCAGCCCCAGAGCGGGGGGGCCGGCAGATACGCAGTATTTT

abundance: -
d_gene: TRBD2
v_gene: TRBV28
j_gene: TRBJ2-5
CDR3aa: CASSSGGGVAYKTQYF
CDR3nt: TGTGCCAGCAGTTCCGGCGGGGGGGTGGCTTACAAGACCCAGTACTTC

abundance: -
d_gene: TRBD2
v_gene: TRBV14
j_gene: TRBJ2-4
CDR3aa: CASSPNGLAGGRAKNIQYF
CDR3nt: TGTGCCAGCAGCCCGAACGGACTAGCGGGGGGACGAGCCAAAAACATTCAGTACTTC

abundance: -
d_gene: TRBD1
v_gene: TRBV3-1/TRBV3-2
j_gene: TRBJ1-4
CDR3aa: CASSPRTGAGEKLFF
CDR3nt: TGTGCCAGCAGCCCCCGGACAGGGGCGGGGGAAAAACTGTTTTTT

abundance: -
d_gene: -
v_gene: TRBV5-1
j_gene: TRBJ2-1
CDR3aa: CASSLAVSYNEQFF
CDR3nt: TGCGCCAGCAGCTTAGCGGTGTCCTACAATGAGCAGTTCTTC

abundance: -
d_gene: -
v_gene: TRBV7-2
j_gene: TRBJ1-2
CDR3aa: CASSLVGVLSYGYTF
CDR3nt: TGTGCCAGCAGCTTAGTTGGCGTCCTTAGCTATGGCTACACCTTC

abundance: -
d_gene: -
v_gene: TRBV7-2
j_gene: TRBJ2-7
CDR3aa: CASSPRQGRGEQYF
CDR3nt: TGTGCCAGCAGCCCACGACAGGGGCGGGGGGAGCAGTACTTC